This T cell receptor beta chain is from a study of shared clonotypes between healthy human individuals. V shed 3 bases and J 11 bases; nucleotides not matched to a gene: 14. Germline V gene data show CDR1 as MDHEN and CDR2 as SYDVKM. This CDR3 has 15 amino acids. Sequencing was performed with immunoSEQ multiplex PCR; in TCRdb, only in-frame clones are kept and a portion is missing. The repertoire has about 730,000 clones, 55% to 80% of them found once; the top ten carry approximately 1.7%. In its sample, this clone was seen a few times. Adult Caucasians living in Nashville, Tennessee made up all of the donors.

This TCR was recovered from a woman under 40 in good health. The chain joins TRBV28 to TRBJ2-5, with 8 bases aligning to TRBD1. Specimen: memory CD4+ T cells sorted from blood. Sample subset: CD45RA-negative fraction. The CDR3 loop is CASSFTGTGSWEQYF. The CDR3 region has the DNA TGTGCCAGCAGTTTTACCGGGACAGGCTCTTGGGAGCAGTACTTC.